What follows are 32 T cell receptor beta chains derived from one specimen sequenced in a study of T cells in pancreatic ductal adenocarcinoma. Surgery without prior neoadjuvant therapy was the treatment of the selected pancreatic ductal adenocarcinoma patients. Here immunoSEQ multiplex PCR was the method, and the copy in TCRdb shows in-frame clones only, minus some. The table records some 16,000 clones, around 91% of them present only once. The specimen sequenced was PBMCs. Receptor source: a human donor with pancreatic ductal adenocarcinoma.

The chain has TRBV9 and TRBJ1-2; possible D gene TRBD1, 6 bases. Per the germline V gene, CDR1 is SGDLS and CDR2 is YYNGEE. This CDR3 is built from 15 residues. Trimming removed 3 bases at V and 1 base at J, with 13 bases between. The CDR3 DNA is TGTGCCAGCAGCGCGCGCGGGGGGCTTAACTATGGCTACACCTTC. Translated, it gives CASSARGGLNYGYTF.

V and J are TRBV7-6 and TRBJ2-2; D unclear. The CDR3 runs to 14 residues. CDR1 and CDR2 (germline): SGHVS, FNYEAQ. V dropped 0 bases and J dropped 1 base, with 3 bases sitting between them. In DNA, the CDR3 is TGTGCCAGCAGCTTAGCGAGGAACACCGGGGAGCTGTTTTTT. It specifies CASSLARNTGELFF.

This chain uses TRBV28 with TRBJ1-2; TRBD1 agrees at 9 bases. Germline CDR1 and CDR2: MDHEN and SYDVKM. The CDR3 extends over 15 amino acids. Trimming cost V 5 bases and J 2 bases; bases outside gene matches: 6. This CDR3 is CASSPGTGLNYGYTF. The DNA for the CDR3 is TGTGCCAGCAGTCCCGGGACAGGGTTGAACTATGGCTACACCTTC.

The rearrangement joins TRBV5-1 to TRBJ2-5; D possibly corresponds to TRBD2 (6 bases). V was shortened by 4 bases and J by 5 bases, with 12 bases between the two germline ends. This CDR3 is built from 13 residues. Germline V gene lookup returns CDR1 SGHRS and CDR2 YFSETQ. CDR3 DNA: TGCGCCAGCAGCGGAGGGCCGGGGGAGACCCAGTACTTC. Its protein product is CASSGGPGETQYF.

V usage is TRBV18 and J usage is TRBJ1-3; D gene ambiguous. The CDR3 is 16 residues long. Trimming pared 1 base from V and 0 bases from J, leaving 10 bases between. Germline CDR1 and CDR2: KGHSH and LQKENI. CDR3 nucleotide sequence: TGTGCCAGCTCACCACAGGCGTCACGCTCTGGAAACACCATATATTTT. The encoded protein is CASSPQASRSGNTIYF.

The CDR3 reads CASSSTTSEQFF. CDR3 nucleotides: TGTGCCAGCAGTTCCACGACTAGCGAGCAGTTCTTC. The chain uses TRBV28 and TRBJ2-1; 7 bases agree with TRBD2. Looked up from germline, CDR1 is MDHEN and CDR2 is SYDVKM. With V trimmed by 4 bases and J by 10 bases, 4 bases remained unmatched. The CDR3 is 12 residues long.

The chain uses TRBV13 and TRBJ1-2; tentatively, D is TRBD1 (5 bases). Germline V gene lookup returns CDR1 PRHDT and CDR2 FYEKMQ (reference sequence). V lost 3 bases, J lost 3 bases, and 17 bases lay in between. There are 16 residues in the CDR3. This chain's CDR3 is CASSFNRGGTYYGYTF. In DNA form, the CDR3 reads TGTGCCAGCAGCTTTAATCGGGGAGGGACTTACTATGGCTACACCTTC.

This chain connects TRBV5-5 to TRBJ1-1; tentative D call: TRBD1 (5 bases). The CDR3 is 13 amino acids. Between the trimmed V and J ends, which lost 3 bases and 7 bases, there was a span of 13 bases. From germline, CDR1 is SGHKS and CDR2 YYEKEE (reference sequence). The CDR3 protein is CASSSPGSYEAFF. The DNA for the CDR3 is TGTGCCAGCAGCTCCCCAGGGTCGTATGAAGCTTTCTTT.

The chain combines TRBV19 with TRBJ1-4; 10 positions agree with TRBD1. With 9 bases clipped from V and 4 bases from J, the junction kept 11 bases outside the gene matches. CDR1 is LNHDA, CDR2 SQIVND, per germline (reference sequence). The CDR3 is made up of 16 amino acids. In DNA form, the CDR3 reads TGTGCCAGCCAACGGACAGGGGGGACTCATAATGAAAAACTGTTTTTT. It yields the protein CASQRTGGTHNEKLFF. Full variable domain (missing parts from reference TRBV19 and TRBJ1-4): DGGITQSPKYLFRKEGQNVTLSCEQNLNHDAMYWYRQDPGQGLRLIYYSQIVNDFQKGDIAEGYSVSREKKESFPLTVTSAQKNPTAFYLCASQRTGGTHNEKLFFGSGTQLSVL.

Concerning this clone itself: Sequence at one end of the junction differs from germline and may be a read error. CDR3 in amino acids: CASSPLGGQLGYEQYF. The DNA of the CDR3 is TGTGCCAGCTCGCCACTAGGAGGACAGCTCGGCTACGAGCAGTACTTC. The rearrangement uses TRBV18 and TRBJ2-7; possible D gene TRBD1, 6 bases. The germline gives CDR1 KGHSH, CDR2 LQKENI. CDR3 size: 16 residues.

This rearrangement joins TRBV7-2 to TRBJ2-3; 11 bases are shared with TRBD2. Germline values: CDR1 SGHTA, CDR2 FQGNSA. This CDR3 spans 16 amino acids. V lost 5 bases to trimming and J lost 2 bases; unmatched junction nucleotides: 6. The CDR3 sequence is CASSPPGLAATDTQYF. The DNA for the CDR3 is TGTGCCAGCAGCCCTCCGGGACTAGCGGCCACAGATACGCAGTATTTT.

This clone was seen only once. The V and J genes are TRBV5-1 and TRBJ2-7; 11 positions match TRBD1. Germline V lookup: CDR1 SGHRS, CDR2 YFSETQ. Trimming took 0 bases from V and 2 from J; bases not matched to a gene: 4. The CDR3 length is 16 residues. CDR3 region: CASSLAQGQGAYEQYF. The CDR3 bases are TGCGCCAGCAGCTTGGCCCAGGGACAGGGGGCCTACGAGCAGTACTTC.

V and J are TRBV28 and TRBJ1-2; 10 positions match TRBD1. The CDR3 spans 17 residues. Germline CDR1 and CDR2: MDHEN and SYDVKM. The V and J ends lost 3 bases and 2 bases, in that order; junction bases with no gene match: 9. CDR3 loop: CASSFLGTGALNYGYTF. In DNA, the CDR3 is TGTGCCAGCAGTTTCCTCGGGACAGGGGCCCTAAACTATGGCTACACCTTC.

The chain uses TRBV5-1 and TRBJ2-2; TRBD1 aligns across 10 bases. V trimming: 0 bases; J trimming: 3 bases; junction bases outside the gene matches: 11. This CDR3 contains 19 residues. Germline CDR1 and CDR2: SGHRS and YFSETQ. CDR3 protein: CASSLAETGGAWDTGELFF. CDR3 DNA: TGCGCCAGCAGCTTGGCCGAGACAGGGGGCGCGTGGGACACCGGGGAGCTGTTTTTT.

This chain uses TRBV15 with TRBJ2-7; D uncertain. The CDR3 spans 17 residues. Trimming pared 0 bases from V and 2 bases from J, leaving 17 bases between. Germline lookup yields CDR1 LNHNV and CDR2 YYDKDF (reference sequence). CDR3 nucleotides: TGTGCCACCAGCAGAGAAACGGCGCAGGAAATTACCTACGAGCAGTACTTC. Encoded protein: CATSRETAQEITYEQYF. Supplemented by reference TRBV15 and TRBJ2-7, the full variable domain reads DAMVIQNPRYQVTQFGKPVTLSCSQTLNHNVMYWYQQKSSQAPKLLFHYYDKDFNNEADTPDNFQSRRPNTSFCFLDIRSPGLGDTAMYLCATSRETAQEITYEQYFGPGTRLTVT.

This chain joins TRBV7-2 and TRBJ2-7; the D gene is possibly TRBD1 (5 bases). The CDR3 consists of 15 residues. Germline lookup yields CDR1 SGHTA and CDR2 FQGNSA. The V end lost 2 bases, the J end lost 0 bases, and 11 bases lay between the germline ends. In nucleotides, the CDR3 is TGTGCCAGCAGCTTAAGACAGCTTAGCTCCTACGAGCAGTACTTC. It codes for CASSLRQLSSYEQYF.

The genes are TRBV4-3 and TRBJ1-2; TRBD1 agrees at 7 bases. CDR1 is LGHNA, CDR2 YSLEER, per germline. The CDR3 covers 17 residues. Trimming removed 0 bases from V and 0 bases from J; junction bases left unmatched: 7. CDR3 loop: CASSQDHRGRSNYGYTF. The DNA for the CDR3 is TGCGCCAGCAGCCAAGATCACAGGGGACGGTCTAACTATGGCTACACCTTC.

J is TRBJ2-7 and V is TRBV5-1; TRBD1 matches at 9 bases. Germline V gene lookup returns CDR1 SGHRS and CDR2 YFSETQ. The CDR3 sequence is 16 residues long. The junction had 9 bases not matched to a gene; V was cut back by 4 bases and J by 1 base. This CDR3 reads CASSQEGQGLSYEQYF. In DNA, the CDR3 is TGCGCCAGCAGCCAAGAGGGACAGGGATTATCCTACGAGCAGTACTTC. Full variable domain (outside the CDR3, taken from reference TRBV5-1 and TRBJ2-7): KAGVTQTPRYLIKTRGQQVTLSCSPISGHRSVSWYQQTPGQGLQFLFEYFSETQRNKGNFPGRFSGRQFSNSRSEMNVSTLELGDSALYLCASSQEGQGLSYEQYFGPGTRLTVT.

The chain carries TRBV5-5 and TRBJ1-2; 12 nucleotides match TRBD1. The CDR3 consists of 16 residues. CDR1 and CDR2 (germline): SGHKS, YYEKEE (reference sequence). The V and J ends lost 5 bases and 6 bases, in that order; junction bases with no gene match: 11. The DNA for the CDR3 is TGTGCCAGCAGGGAGGGGACAGGGGGCGCTTTTCATGGCTACACCTTC. Protein: CASREGTGGAFHGYTF.

The gene calls are TRBV5-4 and TRBJ2-6; 9 nucleotides agree with TRBD1. This CDR3 comprises 18 residues. The V and J ends lost 0 bases and 2 bases, in that order; junction bases with no gene match: 6. CDR1 SGHNT and CDR2 YYREEE come from the germline V gene (reference sequence). The CDR3, as DNA: TGTGCCAGCAGCTTGGATCAGGACAGGGGTCCTGGGGCCAACGTCCTGACTTTC. Its translation is CASSLDQDRGPGANVLTF.

The chain joins TRBV7-8 to TRBJ2-5; possible D gene TRBD1, 6 bases. Germline loops: CDR1 SGHVS, CDR2 FQNEAQ. Trimming removed 4 bases at V and 4 bases at J, with 19 bases between. This CDR3 has 16 amino acids. In DNA, the CDR3 is TGTGCCAGCAGCTCGTCGGTAGGGGGTCTCCCAGAGACCCAGTACTTC. It encodes CASSSSVGGLPETQYF.

This chain connects TRBV30 to TRBJ2-1; D unresolved. Germline CDR1 is GTSNPN and CDR2 is SVGIG (reference sequence). CDR3 length equals 14 residues. Trimming pared 6 bases from V and 0 bases from J, leaving 12 bases between. The CDR3 here is CACPQRFSYNEQFF. The CDR3 DNA follows: TGTGCCTGCCCCCAACGGTTCTCCTACAATGAGCAGTTCTTC.

The chain combines TRBV6-5 with TRBJ2-7; TRBD1 agrees at 7 bases. Unmatched junction bases numbered 7, after V lost 6 bases and J lost 2 bases. From germline, CDR1 is MNHEY and CDR2 SVGAGI. The CDR3 covers 14 residues. The CDR3 loop reads CASSQDRVPYEQYF. CDR3 coding DNA: TGTGCCAGCAGCCAAGACAGGGTCCCCTACGAGCAGTACTTC.

The chain combines TRBV28 with TRBJ1-5; 8 nucleotides align to TRBD1. Germline trimming cut 2 bases from V and 1 base from J; bases unmatched to any gene: 1. Germline assignment: CDR1 MDHEN and CDR2 SYDVKM. This CDR3 region has 15 residues. CDR3 amino acids: CASSLRQGSNQPQHF. The CDR3, as DNA: TGTGCCAGCAGTTTACGACAGGGGAGCAATCAGCCCCAGCATTTT.

This clone came up once. The chain links TRBV19 to TRBJ2-2; D may be TRBD1 or TRBD2 (5 bases each). CDR1 and CDR2 (germline): LNHDA, SQIVND (reference sequence). Trimming shortened V by 5 bases and J by 6 bases, and 16 bases separated the two germline ends. The CDR3 is 15 amino acids. The chain's CDR3 is CASSPPGRGAGELFF. CDR3 bases: TGTGCCAGTAGTCCCCCGGGACGGGGCGCCGGGGAGCTGTTTTTT.

V is TRBV19 and J is TRBJ2-7, with TRBD2 matching over 9 bases. The CDR3 runs 14 residues. V shed 4 bases and J 6 bases; nucleotides not matched to a gene: 7. In germline, CDR1 is LNHDA, CDR2 SQIVND (reference sequence). The CDR3 DNA follows: TGTGCCAGTAGTAGTTTAGCGGGAGCTCTCGAGCAGTACTTC. Translated, it gives CASSSLAGALEQYF.

The chain recombines TRBV5-1 with TRBJ2-5; 13 positions match TRBD2. With 4 bases clipped from V and 1 base from J, the junction kept 10 bases outside the gene matches. The CDR3 loop spans 18 amino acids. Germline CDR1 reads SGHRS; CDR2 reads YFSETQ. In DNA form, the CDR3 reads TGCGCCAGCAGCCTACTAGCGGGAGGGCCTTCTGTCCAAGAGACCCAGTACTTC. Its translation: CASSLLAGGPSVQETQYF.

The rearrangement links TRBV5-1 to TRBJ2-2, with D perhaps TRBD1 (6 bases). The CDR3 totals 19 residues. Looked up from germline, CDR1 is SGHRS and CDR2 is YFSETQ. Trimming removed 4 bases at V and 0 bases at J, with 22 bases between. The CDR3 region is CASSPGWGRTDTNTGELFF. The CDR3 DNA follows: TGCGCCAGCAGCCCCGGTTGGGGTCGGACAGACACGAACACCGGGGAGCTGTTTTTT. Complete variable domain (other parts from reference TRBV5-1 and TRBJ2-2): KAGVTQTPRYLIKTRGQQVTLSCSPISGHRSVSWYQQTPGQGLQFLFEYFSETQRNKGNFPGRFSGRQFSNSRSEMNVSTLELGDSALYLCASSPGWGRTDTNTGELFFGEGSRLTVL.

This clone was found once. The chain combines TRBV27 with TRBJ2-4; 9 nucleotides align to TRBD1. Germline V gene sequence: CDR1 MNHEY, CDR2 SMNVEV (reference sequence). The CDR3 is made up of 14 amino acids. With 4 bases clipped from V and 6 bases from J, the junction kept 4 bases outside the gene matches. Here the CDR3 reads CASSSRQGGNIQYF. The CDR3 DNA is TGTGCCAGCAGTTCAAGACAGGGGGGAAACATTCAGTACTTC.

This sequence joins TRBV10-3 and TRBJ1-5; perhaps TRBD1 as D (5 bases). The length of the CDR3 is 13 residues. V was shortened by 5 bases and J by 0 bases, with 5 bases between the two germline ends. Germline assignment: CDR1 ENHRY and CDR2 SYGVKD. The CDR3 DNA is TGTGCCATCAGTAGGGGTAGCAATCAGCCCCAGCATTTT. It is translated as CAISRGSNQPQHF.

With regard to this clone: At one end, the junction sequence differs from germline, possibly due to a read error. The CDR3 nucleotides read TGCGCCAGCAGCCAAGGCTCCGGACAGGGGGCGCTTAGCTTT. Its protein is CASSQGSGQGALSF. This sequence joins TRBV4-3 and TRBJ1-1, with 11 bases that match TRBD1. This CDR3 is built from 14 residues. From germline, CDR1 is LGHNA and CDR2 YSLEER.

The J gene is TRBJ2-7, the V gene TRBV27; D unresolved. Trimming left V 4 bases short and J 0 bases short, with 13 bases between. Germline CDR1 reads MNHEY; CDR2 reads SMNVEV (reference sequence). The CDR3 loop spans 15 amino acids. This CDR3 reads CASSSAGPSSYEQYF. The CDR3 bases are TGTGCCAGCAGTTCCGCCGGGCCGAGCTCCTACGAGCAGTACTTC.